The 18 T cell receptor beta chains below come from one sample, sequenced in a study of identical twins. TCRdb passed the 5' RACE reads through MiXCR, listing each CDR3 protein once. Here the sample spans approximately 680,000 distinct CDR3 sequences, about 7% being singletons. The data were also submitted as part of a second study, on yellow fever vaccine responses in identical twins.

The source material was PBMCs. Receptor source: a woman aged 18-29 years in good health.

This clonotype was counted between two and nine times. The J gene is TRBJ2-7, the V gene TRBV12-3 or TRBV12-4, with 7 nucleotides matching TRBD1. V lost 4 bases and J lost 5; bases outside the gene matches: 8. This CDR3 has 14 amino acids. As DNA, the CDR3 is TGTGCCAGCAGTTCCCGACAGGGTTTTAACGAGCAGTACTTC. This encodes CASSSRQGFNEQYF.

This clonotype has a count of ten or more. V gene TRBV28 combines with J gene TRBJ2-7; D remains ambiguous. The CDR3 has 15 residues. The V gene lost 2 bases and the J gene lost 0 bases, with 11 bases spanning the gap. CDR1 and CDR2 (germline): MDHEN, SYDVKM. DNA of the CDR3: TGTGCCAGCAGTTTAAACAGAATCCCCTCCTACGAGCAGTACGTC. Encoded protein: CASSLNRIPSYEQYV.

This sequence joins TRBV4-1 and TRBJ2-5; D gene unclear. Trimming took off 0 bases at V and 8 bases at J, with 7 bases between the two ends. Germline CDR1 is MGHRA and CDR2 is YSYEKL. The CDR3 is made up of 12 amino acids. CDR3 in amino acids: CASSQDSRTQYF. The CDR3 bases are TGCGCCAGCAGCCAAGACTCTCGAACCCAGTACTTC.

This clonotype was observed at least ten times. The rearrangement links TRBV12-3 or TRBV12-4 to TRBJ2-5; weak D call: TRBD2 (6 bases). V was cut by 7 bases and J by 4 bases, with 13 bases left in between. The CDR3 spans 13 residues. The CDR3 is CASTFVGGETQYF. Here the CDR3 DNA reads TGTGCCAGCACTTTCGTGGGGGGAGAGACCCAGTACTTC.

This clonotype was detected only a few times. This chain joins TRBV20-1 and TRBJ1-2; 8 nucleotides agree with TRBD1. CDR3 length: 14 amino acids. Germline V CDR1 and CDR2: DFQATT, SNEGSKA (reference sequence). J gave up 1 base and V 6 bases, and 7 bases lay outside the gene matches. The CDR3 region is CSATQGAINYGYTF. The CDR3 DNA follows: TGCAGTGCCACCCAGGGGGCGATTAACTATGGCTACACCTTC.

This clonotype was picked up a small number of times. V gene TRBV7-2 combines with J gene TRBJ1-2; D remains ambiguous. Germline CDR1 is SGHTA and CDR2 is FQGNSA. The CDR3 runs to 15 residues. V lost 2 bases, J lost 2 bases, and 12 bases lay in between. This chain's CDR3 is CASSLSPSGNYGYTF. The CDR3 nucleotides read TGTGCCAGCAGCTTATCCCCTTCGGGGAACTATGGCTACACCTTC.

V usage is TRBV25-1 and J usage is TRBJ2-7, with D perhaps TRBD2 (6 bases). V shed 8 bases and J shed 4 bases, with 9 bases lying between them. From germline, CDR1 is MGHDK and CDR2 SYGVNS. CDR3 length equals 11 residues. The DNA of the CDR3 is TGTGCCAGCGTTGGGAGGTACGAGCAGTACTTC. This translates into CASVGRYEQYF.

This rearrangement joins TRBV7-2 to TRBJ2-1, with TRBD2 matching 8 bases. The germline V gene encodes CDR1 SGHTA and CDR2 FQGNSA. This CDR3 comprises 16 residues. The J segment lost 4 bases and the V segment lost 5 bases, leaving 10 bases of the junction unmatched. The CDR3 DNA follows: TGTGCCAGCAGCCCTACAATAGCGGGGTATTACAATGAGCAGTTCTTC. This encodes CASSPTIAGYYNEQFF.

This clonotype has a handful of counts. V and J are TRBV29-1 and TRBJ1-1; the D gene is possibly TRBD1 (5 bases). With 3 bases removed from V and 4 bases from J, the gap between germline ends came to 15 bases. Germline CDR1 is SQVTM and CDR2 is ANQGSEA. This CDR3 contains 14 residues. CDR3 sequence (DNA): TGCAGCGTTGAGGGCAGGGTGGGTGGCACTGAAGCTTTCTTT. Translated, it gives CSVEGRVGGTEAFF. The full variable domain, completed using reference TRBV29-1 and TRBJ1-1, is SAVISQKPSRDICQRGTSLTIQCQVDSQVTMMFWYRQQPGQSLTLIATANQGSEATYESGFVIDKFPISRPNLTFSTLTVSNMSPEDSSIYLCSVEGRVGGTEAFFGQGTRLTVV.

This clonotype was seen a few times. The V call is TRBV28, the J call TRBJ2-5, with 9 bases lining up with TRBD1. The CDR3 has 14 residues. Trimming at V came to 5 bases and at J to 4 bases, leaving 5 bases not matched to a gene. Germline V CDR1 and CDR2: MDHEN, SYDVKM. DNA of the CDR3: TGTGCCAGCAGTACAGGGGGCGCGGGAGAGACCCAGTACTTC. As protein: CASSTGGAGETQYF.

The chain recombines TRBV7-8 with TRBJ2-2; 7 nucleotides align to TRBD1. V trimming: 10 bases; J trimming: 6 bases; junction bases outside the gene matches: 8. The CDR3 is 13 residues long. Germline CDR1 and CDR2: SGHVS and FQNEAQ. CDR3 protein: CAISGTVPGELFF. For the CDR3, the DNA is TGTGCCATCTCCGGGACAGTCCCCGGGGAGCTGTTTTTT.

This clonotype was picked up a small number of times. The gene calls are TRBV15 and TRBJ2-2; no clear D. Trimming cost V 0 bases and J 4 bases, with 12 bases left between them. There are 16 residues in the CDR3. CDR1 LNHNV and CDR2 YYDKDF come from the germline V gene (reference sequence). CDR3 loop: CATSRELATVTGELFF. In DNA form, the CDR3 reads TGTGCCACCAGCAGAGAGTTGGCCACTGTCACCGGGGAGCTGTTTTTT. The full variable domain, with the rest looked up from reference TRBV15 and TRBJ2-2, is DAMVIQNPRYQVTQFGKPVTLSCSQTLNHNVMYWYQQKSSQAPKLLFHYYDKDFNNEADTPDNFQSRRPNTSFCFLDIRSPGLGDTAMYLCATSRELATVTGELFFGEGSRLTVL.

In its sample, this clonotype was seen many times. The J gene is TRBJ2-3, the V gene TRBV12-3 or TRBV12-4; 12 bases agree with TRBD2. V lost 8 bases to trimming and J lost 4 bases; unmatched junction nucleotides: 13. The CDR3 runs 17 residues. CDR3 in amino acids: CASVIVPASGGADTQYF. The CDR3 region has the DNA TGTGCCAGCGTCATAGTTCCTGCTAGCGGGGGGGCAGATACGCAGTATTTT.

This clonotype was counted a few times. The chain carries TRBV4-1 and TRBJ2-7, with 9 bases that match TRBD1. Trimming at V came to 0 bases and at J to 7 bases, leaving 4 bases not matched to a gene. CDR3 length equals 14 residues. The germline CDR1 and CDR2 sequences are MGHRA and YSYEKL. The CDR3 coding sequence is TGCGCCAGCAGCCAAGATATAGGGACAGGGGAGCAGTACGTC. It encodes CASSQDIGTGEQYV.

This clonotype showed up many times. V and J are TRBV5-1 and TRBJ2-1; TRBD2 matches 7 bases. CDR3 length equals 16 residues. V was pared by 0 bases and J by 4 bases, with 7 bases of the junction left unmatched. Germline V gives CDR1 SGHRS, CDR2 YFSETQ. CDR3 residues: CASSLGAGASYNEQFF. The CDR3 DNA is TGCGCCAGCAGCTTGGGGGCGGGAGCTTCGTACAATGAGCAGTTCTTC. Using reference TRBV5-1 and TRBJ2-1 for the parts outside the CDR3, the full variable domain is KAGVTQTPRYLIKTRGQQVTLSCSPISGHRSVSWYQQTPGQGLQFLFEYFSETQRNKGNFPGRFSGRQFSNSRSEMNVSTLELGDSALYLCASSLGAGASYNEQFFGPGTRLTVL.

The chain couples TRBV6-1 to TRBJ2-2; D is possibly TRBD1 (6 bases). Germline CDR1 is MNHNS and CDR2 is SASEGT. The CDR3 runs to 19 residues. Trimming stripped 3 bases from V and 2 bases from J, with 22 bases between. The CDR3 reads CASSDLVIGWTENTGELFF. The CDR3 DNA is TGTGCCAGCAGTGATCTGGTTATTGGTTGGACAGAAAACACCGGGGAGCTGTTTTTT.

V is TRBV10-3 and J is TRBJ2-3, with 10 nucleotides matching TRBD1. The V gene's germline CDR1 is ENHRY and CDR2 SYGVKD. With 6 bases clipped from V and 1 base from J, the junction kept 4 bases outside the gene matches. CDR3 size: 15 residues. In nucleotides, the CDR3 is TGTGCCATCAGCCCCGGACAGGGGGGCACAGATACGCAGTATTTT. It translates to CAISPGQGGTDTQYF.

This clonotype appeared a few times. J is TRBJ2-4 and V is TRBV21-1. TRBV21-1 is a known pseudogene. This CDR3 spans 14 amino acids. The CDR3 DNA sequence: TGTGCCAGCAGGGGGAGGTTAGCCAAAAACATTCAGTACTTC. Its translation is CASRGRLAKNIQYF.